This T cell receptor (beta chain) came from a study of OX40 agonist ivuxolimab in advanced cancers. General study points: The study found that CD8+ T cells averaged more expanded clones than CD4+. Expanded peripheral T cell antigen specificity was not determined.

A note on this clone: The antigen is not known.

Produced via immunoSEQ multiplex PCR; TCRdb's table is partial and in-frame only. Altogether around 60,000 clones are present, roughly four fifths being singletons, with the ten largest covering approximately 2.2%. The CDR3 is made up of 14 amino acids. V shed 6 bases and J shed 2 bases, with 14 bases lying between them. CDR1 and CDR2 from the germline V gene are MDHEN and SYDVKM. The V call is TRBV28, the J call TRBJ2-7; TRBD1 or TRBD2 may be the D gene (6 bases each). This clonotype was obtained from an adult with an advanced solid tumor such as melanoma, head and neck, liver or kidney cancer. The sample consisted of CD4+ or CD8+ T cells sorted from blood, taken in a trial of the OX40 agonist ivuxolimab. CDR3 in amino acids: CASSTGGKPYEQYF. The CDR3 DNA sequence: TGTGCCAGCAGCACCGGGGGCAAACCCTACGAGCAGTACTTC.